A selection of T cell receptor beta chains follows, all from one sample in a study of Graves' ophthalmopathy and Graves' hyperthyroidism. TCRdb re-called the multiplex PCR reads with MiXCR, one entry per CDR3 protein. The sample yields about 170,000 distinct CDR3 sequences, over 35% seen once. The sequenced sample was peripheral blood. All receptors come from a woman aged 40 to 50 with Graves' ophthalmopathy. Each CDR3 is given with its conserved first and last residue. The D gene is left open where the match is weak. Clone size is not always given. Where it is, it says once, few, many or a class for expanded clones.

TRBJ2-5,once,TRBD2,TRBV20-1,CSARTSGQETQYF,TGCAGTGCTAGGACTAGCGGACAAGAGACCCAGTACTTC
TRBJ1-2,.,.,TRBV12-3/TRBV12-4,CASTLGYGYTF,TGTGCCAGCACGCTGGGATATGGCTACACCTTC
TRBJ1-2,.,.,TRBV14,CASSHQAFYGYTF,TGTGCCAGCAGCCACCAGGCTTTCTATGGCTACACCTTC
TRBJ2-5,.,.,TRBV28,CASNKGPKETQYF,TGTGCCAGCAATAAGGGGCCAAAAGAGACCCAGTACTTC
TRBJ2-7,many,.,TRBV4-3,CASSRYRDWPRYEQYF,TGCGCCAGCAGCCGCTACCGGGACTGGCCGCGCTACGAGCAGTACTTC
TRBJ2-5,many,.,TRBV20-1,CSAPPAGGGETQYF,TGCAGTGCCCCCCCGGCGGGCGGAGGGGAGACCCAGTACTTC
TRBJ2-3,.,TRBD2,TRBV10-3,CTISGLAGGLDTQYF,TGTACCATCAGTGGGCTAGCGGGAGGATTAGATACGCAGTATTTT
TRBJ2-6,many,.,TRBV30,CAWGGGISGANVLTF,TGTGCCTGGGGTGGCGGGATCTCTGGGGCCAACGTCCTGACTTTC
TRBJ2-5,many,TRBD2,TRBV12-3/TRBV12-4,CASSRGRGQETQYF,TGTGCCAGCAGCCGCGGGAGGGGTCAAGAGACCCAGTACTTC
TRBJ2-5,few,TRBD2,TRBV12-3/TRBV12-4,CASSPTSGMETQYF,TGTGCCAGCAGTCCGACTAGCGGGATGGAGACCCAGTACTTC
TRBJ2-2,few,.,TRBV30,CAWTLSQGWAGELFF,TGTGCCTGGACCCTCTCACAGGGTTGGGCCGGGGAGCTGTTTTTT
TRBJ2-7,many,.,TRBV6-1,CASSEALLGSYEQYF,TGTGCCAGCAGTGAAGCGCTTCTCGGAAGCTACGAGCAGTACTTC
TRBJ2-7,.,.,TRBV6-5,CASSYSGNPPSYEQYF,TGTGCCAGCAGTTACAGTGGAAACCCCCCATCCTACGAGCAGTACTTC
TRBJ2-7,.,TRBD2,TRBV7-2,CASSLGTLAGEQYF,TGTGCCAGCAGCTTGGGGACACTAGCGGGCGAGCAGTACTTC
TRBJ2-5,.,.,TRBV9,CASSGPTGTETQYF,TGTGCCAGCAGCGGACCCACGGGAACAGAGACCCAGTACTTC
TRBJ1-1,many,.,TRBV10-3,CVIVRGPQNTEAFF,TGTGTCATCGTGAGAGGACCTCAGAACACTGAAGCTTTCTTT
TRBJ1-1,.,.,TRBV12-3/TRBV12-4,CASSYRGSSRAAFF,TGTGCCAGCAGCTACAGAGGAAGCTCGAGAGCAGCTTTCTTT
TRBJ1-1,.,.,TRBV7-2,CASSFLGEATEAFF,TGTGCCAGCAGCTTCCTGGGGGAGGCGACTGAAGCTTTCTTT
TRBJ2-6,many,.,TRBV7-3,CASSLTGSGANVLTF,TGTGCCAGCAGCCTAACAGGGTCTGGGGCCAACGTCCTGACTTTC
TRBJ2-5,.,.,TRBV19,CASSINRLRETQYF,TGTGCCAGTAGTATTAACAGATTACGGGAGACCCAGTACTTC
TRBJ1-3,.,.,TRBV12-3/TRBV12-4,CASSFLSGNTIYF,TGTGCCAGCAGCTTTCTTAGCGGAAACACCATATATTTT
TRBJ1-5,.,TRBD1,TRBV6-2/TRBV6-3,CASNHRTDRANQPQHF,TGTGCCAGCAATCACCGAACCGACAGGGCGAATCAGCCCCAGCATTTT
TRBJ2-5,.,.,TRBV6-5,CASSYSLSSAETQYF,TGTGCCAGCAGTTACTCATTATCAAGCGCAGAGACCCAGTACTTC
TRBJ2-5,few,.,TRBV12-3/TRBV12-4,CASSRRRGIETQYF,TGTGCCAGCAGTCGGCGCAGGGGTATAGAGACCCAGTACTTC
TRBJ1-6,many,.,TRBV28,CASNDNSPLHF,TGTGCCAGCAACGACAATTCACCCCTCCACTTT
TRBJ2-2,once,.,TRBV28,CASSPPLRSTGELFF,TGTGCCAGCAGCCCACCCCTCCGGAGCACCGGGGAGCTGTTTTTT
TRBJ1-2,many,.,TRBV18,CASSPPVGPNYGYTF,TGTGCCAGCTCACCACCGGTGGGGCCCAACTATGGCTACACCTTC
TRBJ1-1,many,.,TRBV12-3/TRBV12-4,CASSLRMGQPNTEAFF,TGTGCCAGCAGTTTAAGGATGGGGCAGCCGAACACTGAAGCTTTCTTT
TRBJ1-2,many,TRBD1,TRBV28,CASSSQGTESIYGYTF,TGTGCCAGCAGTTCACAGGGGACAGAAAGTATATATGGCTACACCTTC
TRBJ2-5,.,.,TRBV30,CAWSRYLETQYF,TGTGCCTGGAGTCGATACCTCGAGACCCAGTACTTC
TRBJ1-2,few,.,TRBV6-4,CASSFDRQANYGYTF,TGTGCCAGCAGTTTTGACAGACAAGCTAACTATGGCTACACCTTC
TRBJ1-5,many,.,TRBV4-1,CASSQSFDRNQPQHF,TGCGCCAGCAGCCAGTCATTTGACAGAAATCAGCCCCAGCATTTT
TRBJ2-2,many,TRBD1,TRBV12-3/TRBV12-4,CASSRGQGTTGELFF,TGTGCCAGCAGCCGGGGACAGGGGACCACCGGGGAGCTGTTTTTT
TRBJ2-5,few,.,TRBV12-3/TRBV12-4,CASSLNWETQYF,TGTGCCAGCAGCCTGAACTGGGAGACCCAGTACTTC
TRBJ2-5,many,.,TRBV6-2/TRBV6-3,CASSYSSTDQETQYF,TGTGCCAGCAGTTACTCGAGTACAGACCAAGAGACCCAGTACTTC
TRBJ2-5,many,.,TRBV11-2,CASSVEGATQYF,TGTGCCAGCAGTGTAGAGGGAGCGACCCAGTACTTC
TRBJ2-5,many,.,TRBV25-1,CASSEYGAGQETQYF,TGTGCCAGCAGTGAATACGGGGCAGGGCAAGAGACCCAGTACTTC
TRBJ2-7,many,.,TRBV12-3/TRBV12-4,CASSFLGVGYEQYF,TGTGCCAGCAGTTTTTTAGGTGTGGGATACGAGCAGTACTTC
TRBJ1-1,many,.,TRBV28,CASSPLGVVAFF,TGTGCCAGCAGTCCACTTGGAGTAGTAGCTTTCTTT
TRBJ2-5,.,.,TRBV11-1,CASSLTPAETQYF,TGTGCCAGCAGCTTAACCCCAGCAGAGACCCAGTACTTC
TRBJ1-5,many,.,TRBV2,CASSETARDQPQHF,TGTGCCAGCAGTGAGACAGCGAGGGATCAGCCCCAGCATTTT
TRBJ1-2,many,TRBD1,TRBV24-1,CATSDLGTGAAGYTF,TGTGCCACCAGTGATTTGGGGACAGGGGCGGCTGGCTACACCTTC
TRBJ1-1,many,TRBD1,TRBV28,CASSLQGRGDTEAFF,TGTGCCAGCAGCTTACAGGGGAGGGGGGACACTGAAGCTTTCTTT
TRBJ2-7,.,.,TRBV28,CASSYSGNEQYF,TGTGCCAGCAGTTACAGTGGGAACGAGCAGTACTTC
TRBJ2-5,.,.,TRBV27,CASSKPPQVQETQYF,TGTGCCAGCAGTAAACCACCCCAGGTCCAAGAGACCCAGTACTTC
TRBJ2-5,many,TRBD2,TRBV2,CASSGLAAIQETQYF,TGTGCCAGCAGTGGACTAGCGGCCATTCAAGAGACCCAGTACTTC
TRBJ2-2,many,.,TRBV10-3,CAISEALGNTGELFF,TGTGCCATCAGTGAGGCCCTGGGGAACACCGGGGAGCTGTTTTTT
TRBJ2-7,.,.,TRBV30,CASSTGSVEQYF,TGTGCCTCCTCCACAGGGTCAGTCGAACAGTACTTC
TRBJ2-6,.,.,TRBV12-3/TRBV12-4,CASSGTVGANVLTF,TGTGCCAGCAGTGGGACGGTCGGGGCCAACGTCCTGACTTTC
TRBJ2-2,many,.,TRBV29-1,CSVDLAGYGEGELFF,TGCAGCGTTGATTTGGCCGGATACGGTGAGGGGGAGCTGTTTTTT
TRBJ2-2,.,.,TRBV6-1,CASRAKGLTSSGELFF,TGTGCCAGCAGGGCCAAGGGCCTTACTAGTTCCGGGGAGCTGTTTTTT
TRBJ1-1,.,TRBD1,TRBV6-1,CASSPGDSYTEAFF,TGTGCCAGCAGTCCCGGGGACAGTTACACTGAAGCTTTCTTT